This TCR beta chain was sequenced during a study of blood T cell repertoires in COVID-19. Study-level information: Samples of COVID-19 (acute and convalescent) were obtained from the United States, Italy and Spain.

Adults between about 18 and 95 years of age took part from about 24 US areas. Within the 2 weeks before study entry, each person in the exposed group met a COVID-19 case. Per the original data handling: For nucleated cells, counts were estimated from reference gene primer amplification. Data came from immunoSEQ multiplex PCR; TCRdb stores just in-frame clones and leaves some out. The DNA gave D and trimming, while V, J and clone size come from that table. The table shows 150,000 or so clones, with roughly 84% occurring only once. The V gene end was trimmed by 6 bases and the J gene end by 0 bases; junction bases not matched to a gene: 5. The CDR3 is 17 amino acids. The germline V gene has CDR1 SEHNR and CDR2 FQNEAQ (reference sequence).

The sample was PBMCs or T cells enriched from blood (not recorded which). The chain recombines TRBV7-9 with TRBJ2-2; 12 bases are a match to TRBD2. This clonotype originated in an older man who had been exposed to COVID-19. CDR3 sequence (DNA): TGTGCCAGCAGTACCCTAGCGGGGGGGCCGAACACCGGGGAGCTGTTTTTT. Translating gives CASSTLAGGPNTGELFF.